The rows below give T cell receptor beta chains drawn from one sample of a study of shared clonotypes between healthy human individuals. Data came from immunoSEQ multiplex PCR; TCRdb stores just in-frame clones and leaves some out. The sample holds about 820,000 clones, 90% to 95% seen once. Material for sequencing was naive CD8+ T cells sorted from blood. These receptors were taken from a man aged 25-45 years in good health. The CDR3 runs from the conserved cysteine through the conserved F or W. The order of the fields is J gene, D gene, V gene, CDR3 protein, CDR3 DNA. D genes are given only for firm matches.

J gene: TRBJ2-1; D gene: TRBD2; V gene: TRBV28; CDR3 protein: CASSFAGVGEQFF; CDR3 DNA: TGTGCCAGCAGTTTTGCGGGAGTAGGTGAGCAGTTCTTC
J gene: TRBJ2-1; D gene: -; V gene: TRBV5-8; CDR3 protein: CASYEQENLYNEQFF; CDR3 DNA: TGTGCCAGTTACGAACAGGAGAACCTCTACAATGAGCAGTTCTTC
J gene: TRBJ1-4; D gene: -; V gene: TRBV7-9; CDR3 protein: CASSEGGEKLFF; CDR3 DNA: TGTGCCAGCAGCGAGGGGGGTGAAAAACTGTTTTTT
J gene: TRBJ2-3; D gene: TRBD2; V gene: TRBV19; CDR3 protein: CASRAGEGTDTQYF; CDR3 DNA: TGTGCCAGCCGAGCGGGAGAGGGCACAGATACGCAGTATTTT
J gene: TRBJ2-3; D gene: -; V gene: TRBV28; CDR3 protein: CASSLAGTDTQYF; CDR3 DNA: TGTGCCAGCAGTTTAGCGGGAACAGATACGCAGTATTTT
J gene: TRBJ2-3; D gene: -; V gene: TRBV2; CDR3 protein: CASSEALDETSTDTQYF; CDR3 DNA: TGTGCCAGCAGTGAAGCGCTCGACGAGACTAGCACAGATACGCAGTATTTT
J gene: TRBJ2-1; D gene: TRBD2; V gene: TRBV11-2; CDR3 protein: CASRHLAGGDEQFF; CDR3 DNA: TGTGCCAGCAGACATCTAGCGGGGGGGGATGAGCAGTTCTTC
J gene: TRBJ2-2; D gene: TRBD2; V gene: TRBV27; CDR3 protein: CASSPVGTSGRGTGELFF; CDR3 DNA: TGTGCCAGCAGCCCGGTTGGGACTAGCGGGAGGGGCACCGGGGAGCTGTTTTTT
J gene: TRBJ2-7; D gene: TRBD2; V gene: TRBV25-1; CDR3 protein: CASSEGRAPTYEQYF; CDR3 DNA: TGTGCCAGCAGTGAAGGGAGGGCACCAACCTACGAGCAGTACTTC
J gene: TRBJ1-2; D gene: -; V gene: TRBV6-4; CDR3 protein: CASSDSTGGPPIYGYTF; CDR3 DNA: TGTGCCAGCAGTGACTCGACGGGCGGCCCACCCATCTATGGCTACACCTTC
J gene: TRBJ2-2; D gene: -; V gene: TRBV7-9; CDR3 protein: CASSGGLLLRDTGELFF; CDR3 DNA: TGTGCCAGCAGCGGGGGACTCCTTCTTCGAGACACCGGGGAGCTGTTTTTT
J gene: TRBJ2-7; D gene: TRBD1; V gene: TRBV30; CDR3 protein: CAWSVGQGASEQYF; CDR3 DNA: TGTGCCTGGAGTGTAGGGCAGGGGGCAAGTGAGCAGTACTTC